This T cell receptor beta chain comes out of a study of T cells in Graves' hyperthyroidism and ophthalmopathy (dated by TCRdb to the late 2010s). Notes on the research overall: Peripheral blood samples were taken at initial diagnosis, before any treatment was given. TCR V-J signatures able to tell the groups apart were searched for in a discovery cohort of 95 or so patients, of whom approximately 40 had Graves' ophthalmopathy and around 58 had stable Graves' hyperthyroidism. TCR Vbeta CDR3 sequencing of approximately 140 peripheral blood samples (roughly 43 ophthalmopathy, approximately 80 hyperthyroidism and approximately 17 progressor patients) is reported in the paper. Thyroid tissue and blood T-cell repertoires from about six Graves' hyperthyroidism patients were also compared in the study. Following sampling, methimazole starting at 30 mg daily was given to hyperthyroidism patients, and high-dose intravenous methylprednisolone was given to ophthalmopathy patients. Prospective prediction of ophthalmopathy was tested in an independent validation cohort of about 19 hyperthyroidism patients and 17 patients who later progressed to ophthalmopathy. The approximately 90 discovery patients were randomly split 7:3 into training and test sets. What the study reported, not specific to this receptor: Most expanded thyroid clonotypes (frequency above 0.001) were also detected in blood, a finding suggesting that blood repertoires may reflect thyroid immune responses. Ophthalmopathy was separated from stable hyperthyroidism by a 13 V-J signature model, with approximately 85% sensitivity and about 81% specificity obtained in cross-validation and 80%/75% obtained in testing. During validation, the model predicted progression to ophthalmopathy a median of approximately 6.5 months ahead of onset, with roughly 65% sensitivity and roughly 75% specificity. No statistical method was used to set the sample size in advance, and investigators knew the group allocation.

The sample holds a few counts of this clonotype. Its antigen specificity is not known. Qualities for individual bases were not recorded, and no much larger clone is one base off. The TCR beta CDR3 regions were amplified from RNA transcripts. The first round of RT-PCR for the TCR CDR3 was performed with the HTBI primer set and the Qiagen OneStep RT-PCR kit. The libraries were constructed in a second round of multiplex PCR and then size-selected and purified. Paired-end sequencing of the libraries was performed with 100 bp reads on an Illumina HiSeq2000. From the authors' description of their analysis: SOAPnuke was used to process the raw data, throwing out any read that contained adapters or uncalled bases, had a mean Phred below 15, or lacked an exact constant-primer or identifier match. COPE v1.2.5 was used to merge the high-quality paired reads, and each unique nucleotide sequence was defined as a clonotype. MiTCR v1.1 was used to align the clonotypes against IMGT TRBV, TRBD and TRBJ reference segments. The analysis was restricted to V-J combinations with a frequency above 0.0001, which together covered just over 99% of the repertoires. The TCS score was defined as F50 (clonal expansion) divided by E x V (chaos), with BLOSUM62-based TCRdist calculated between CDR3 peptides within each V-J. Welch's t-statistics and random forest reduced 500 to 650 V-J features to fewer than 15, which were used in a naive Bayes classifier (R e1071). TCRdb reanalyzed the raw reads on its own, using fastp at Q25 for trimming and MiXCR for clone calling, and kept in-frame beta chains. Rows with one shared CDR3 protein collapse into an entry with the most common genes and DNA. TCRdb's processing, not the authors' own work, is the source of the V and J calls. Within this sample are some 720,000 distinct CDR3 sequences, with about 16% of them counted one time only. Roughly 8% of the sample rests with the top ten.

Reading from cysteine to phenylalanine, the CDR3 counts 15 amino acids. The sequence is cut down to CDR3 DNA, 45 bases in frame from base 1. V is shortened by 0 bases, J by 4 bases, and the region joining them spans 7 bases. The germline V gene specifies MNHNS as CDR1 and SASEGT as CDR2. Stable Graves' hyperthyroidism was defined as the absence of progression to ophthalmopathy over 18 months of follow-up. The hyperthyroidism patients were between 18 and 65 years old and newly diagnosed, with a disease duration of less than 2 months. Any patient with an uncontrolled infection, another autoimmune disease, pregnancy or lactation was excluded. Clinical symptoms, serum thyroxine and TRAb, thyroid ultrasound, and orbital computed tomography formed the basis for the diagnoses. PBMCs were separated from roughly 10 ml of fresh peripheral blood using Ficoll-Paque density gradient centrifugation. Total RNA was extracted using Trizol reagent, and RNA quality was assessed on an Agilent 2100 Bioanalyzer.

The origin of this receptor is a man between 18 and 29 years old with Graves' hyperthyroidism. The sequencing input was blood. The chain is assembled from TRBV6-1 and TRBJ2-6; the D gene lacks a confident call. The DNA is as follows: TGTGCCAGCAGTGAAGCAGGGTCCGGGGCCAACGTCCTGACTTTC. This sequence encodes CASSEAGSGANVLTF.